Detailed here is one TCR beta chain. Its antigen is unknown. Method: immunoSEQ multiplex PCR; TCRdb's copy keeps in-frame clones and lacks some. Of more than 140,000 clones detected, roughly 77% appear once; the ten largest clones hold approximately 27%. The CDR3 consists of 16 residues. Germline CDR1 reads MNHNY; CDR2 reads SVGAGI (reference sequence). Trimming left V 2 bases short and J 6 bases short, with 17 bases between. The data belong to a study of cytotoxic CD8 clonotypes in ibrutinib-treated CLL. Study-level information: Across the patients, approximately 10 were relapsed/refractory, around 16 treatment-naive and some 17 IGHV unmutated. Study-level findings and limits: Increased clonality at ibrutinib response gave way to a return toward baseline at progression. Sustained-remission and progressing patients had different sampling times.

About 2.1 micrograms of genomic DNA (from cryopreserved PBMCs) were used for TCR beta libraries. This chain connects TRBV6-6 to TRBJ1-5; possible D gene TRBD1, 5 bases. The TCR was taken from a human donor with chronic lymphocytic leukemia. The source was PBMCs, collected after 12 months of ibrutinib treatment. CDR3 sequence reads: CASSYLLGDGVQPQHF. The CDR3 bases are TGTGCCAGCAGTTACCTCCTAGGGGATGGTGTTCAGCCCCAGCATTTT.